The present TCR beta chain was sequenced within a study of shared clonotypes between healthy human individuals (dated by TCRdb to 2018 to 2021). Some background on the complete study: The cohort comprised a couple of women and a few men aged 18 to 49 years. Per donor, leukapheresis produced somewhere between about 0.9 and 9.5 billion PBMCs. To increase sequencing depth and limit assay-specific biases, different laboratories used diverse techniques to prepare libraries and sequence TCR repertoires. For each donor, CD4 naive and CD4 memory were each given three plates, CD8 naive was given two plates, and CD8 memory was given one plate. Blood TCR repertoires of about five healthy adults were deeply sequenced to estimate repertoire size and the extent of clonotype sharing between individuals.

Donors were healthy HIV-negative adults with no recently reported acute infections or vaccinations. Only Caucasian adults living in Nashville, Tennessee, USA were represented among the donors. CD4+ T cells were enriched through magnetic negative selection, after which naive cells were positively selected on CD45RA and the remaining negative fraction served as the memory subset. After blood collection by leukapheresis, PBMCs were isolated using Ficoll-Histopaque density gradient centrifugation and then cryopreserved in the vapor phase of liquid nitrogen. Purity and quantity of every magnetically sorted T cell population were checked by analytical flow cytometry. Genomic DNA was isolated from every sorted fraction and measured by UV absorbance on a Nanodrop 2000c. The CDR3 starts with the cysteine, ends with the phenylalanine, and has 14 residues. Of the read, only the CDR3 DNA is kept; its 42 bases are in frame from base 1. The germline V gene gives CDR1 as SNHLY and CDR2 as FYNNEI. Cut back by 2 bases and 1 base, the V and J ends lie 6 bases apart.

On this clone: Its antigen target is currently unknown. No base quality information exists; no much larger clone differs at one position. In the same sample, other DNA sequences code for this CDR3.

Overall results and qualifications from the work: Compared with non-shared clonotypes, the clonotypes found in all four sorted-subset donors had higher generation probabilities. Sampling was restricted to blood, and TCR repertoires in tissue are likely to differ from TCR repertoires in blood. Even with the large sequencing depth, rarefaction of the sorted-subset datasets indicated that sequencing was incomplete. Larger estimated clonotype richness was generally found for naive subsets than for memory subsets. Based on pairwise subsampling, the degree of clonotype sharing among donors was expected to be affected by sequencing depth. When a few donors were compared, the shared fraction of clonotypes was around 4.6% for naive CD4, less than 4% for naive CD8, 2% to 2.5% for memory CD4, and 0.4% for memory CD8. Because the study included a small number of donors, the genetic and exposure-history diversity represented was limited.

Using the deep immunoSEQ assay, TCR CDR3 regions were amplified from genomic DNA by multiplex PCR. Extracted genomic DNA from each cell subset was distributed evenly across all wells of several immunoSEQ 96-well plates, and each plate was treated as a replicate. For sorted subsets, each replicate PCR was loaded with about 0.2 ug genomic DNA, equivalent to roughly 30,000 T cell genomes. Purified libraries were quantified with a Qubit 3.0 fluorometer, sized on a Bioanalyzer 2100, and re-quantified with the KAPA Library Quantification kit. Each immunoSEQ 96-well plate was sequenced on its own single-read 150-cycle Illumina NextSeq 550 flow cell. Concerning the study's data processing: Because the immunoSEQ output included only junctional sequences and no quality scores, the filtering could not be the same as the filtering used for full-length reads. To assign V/J genes and CDR3, sequences were annotated against IMGT germline references using PyIR, a Python wrapper for IgBLAST v1.9. Reads with weak V/J assignments (E-value above 1e-6), missing CDR3, stop codons, out-of-frame junctions, or ambiguous translated residues were removed. V3J clonotypes were defined as sequences sharing an identical inferred V gene, J gene, and CDR3 amino acid sequence. To compute the percentage overlap between repertoires, the number of shared unique clonotypes was divided by the size of the smaller repertoire. Repertoire richness was assessed with RTK rarefaction, the Chao1 estimator, and Recon v2.1 estimates of unobserved clonotypes. Generation probabilities for all TCRbeta clonotypes obtained by the gDNA method from a few donors were computed using OLGA. In TCRdb, the immuneACCESS table is reduced to in-frame sequences with V and J assigned. These tables do not hold every clone; where another copy was compared, an unresolved V gene accounts for under half, and the others remain unexplained. V, J and clone size are taken as reported in that table, and D and trimming were inferred from the DNA itself. Counted in this sample were 1,100,000 or so clones; 70% to 80% of them appeared once. Approximately 0.56% of the sample goes to the ten largest clones.

Recombination linked TRBV2 to TRBJ1-5; a tentative D call is TRBD1 (6 bases match). The sample consisted of memory CD4+ T cells from PBMCs. What the cell subset or site label conveys for this sample: CD45RA-negative fraction. The sequence was obtained from a man aged 18 to 35 in good health. Some clones in this sample may be carry-over from other donors' samples. CDR3 region: CASSEQGSNQPQHF. The nucleotide sequence is TGTGCCAGCAGTGAACAGGGGAGCAATCAGCCCCAGCATTTT.